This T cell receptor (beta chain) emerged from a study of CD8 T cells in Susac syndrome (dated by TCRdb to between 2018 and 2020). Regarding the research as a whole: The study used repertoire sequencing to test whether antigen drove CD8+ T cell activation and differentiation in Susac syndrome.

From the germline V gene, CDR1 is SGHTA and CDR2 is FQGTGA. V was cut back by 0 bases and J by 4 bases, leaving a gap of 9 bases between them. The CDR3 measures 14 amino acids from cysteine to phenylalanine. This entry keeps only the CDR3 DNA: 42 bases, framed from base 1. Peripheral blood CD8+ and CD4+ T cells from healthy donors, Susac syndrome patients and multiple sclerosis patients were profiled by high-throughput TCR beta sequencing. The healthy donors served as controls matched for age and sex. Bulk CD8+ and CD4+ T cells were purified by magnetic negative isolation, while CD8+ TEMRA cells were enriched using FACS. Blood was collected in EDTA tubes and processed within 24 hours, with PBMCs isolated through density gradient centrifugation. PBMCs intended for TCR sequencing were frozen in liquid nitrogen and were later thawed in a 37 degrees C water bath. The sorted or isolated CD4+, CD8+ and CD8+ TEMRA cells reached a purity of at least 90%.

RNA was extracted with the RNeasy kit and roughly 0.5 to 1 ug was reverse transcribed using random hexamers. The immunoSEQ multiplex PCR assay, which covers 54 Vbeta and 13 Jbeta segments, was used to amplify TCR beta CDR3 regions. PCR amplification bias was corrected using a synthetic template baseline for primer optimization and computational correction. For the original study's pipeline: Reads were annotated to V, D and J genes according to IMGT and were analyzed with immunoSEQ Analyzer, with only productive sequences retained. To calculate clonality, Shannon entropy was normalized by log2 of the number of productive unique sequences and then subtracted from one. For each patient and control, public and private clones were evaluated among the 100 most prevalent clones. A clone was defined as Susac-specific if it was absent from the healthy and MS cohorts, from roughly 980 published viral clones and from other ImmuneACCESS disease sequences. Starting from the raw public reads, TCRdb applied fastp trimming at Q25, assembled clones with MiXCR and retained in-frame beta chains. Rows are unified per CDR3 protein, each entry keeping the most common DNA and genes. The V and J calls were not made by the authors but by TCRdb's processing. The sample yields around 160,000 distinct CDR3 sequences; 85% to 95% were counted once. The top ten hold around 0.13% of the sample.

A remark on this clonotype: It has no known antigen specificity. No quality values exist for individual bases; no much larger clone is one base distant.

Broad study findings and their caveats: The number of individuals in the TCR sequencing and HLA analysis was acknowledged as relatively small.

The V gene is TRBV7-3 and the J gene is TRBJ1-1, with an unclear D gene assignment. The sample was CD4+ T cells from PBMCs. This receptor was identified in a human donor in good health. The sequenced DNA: TGTGCCAGCAGCTTAACAGGATCGGGCACTGAAGCTTTCTTT. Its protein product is CASSLTGSGTEAFF.